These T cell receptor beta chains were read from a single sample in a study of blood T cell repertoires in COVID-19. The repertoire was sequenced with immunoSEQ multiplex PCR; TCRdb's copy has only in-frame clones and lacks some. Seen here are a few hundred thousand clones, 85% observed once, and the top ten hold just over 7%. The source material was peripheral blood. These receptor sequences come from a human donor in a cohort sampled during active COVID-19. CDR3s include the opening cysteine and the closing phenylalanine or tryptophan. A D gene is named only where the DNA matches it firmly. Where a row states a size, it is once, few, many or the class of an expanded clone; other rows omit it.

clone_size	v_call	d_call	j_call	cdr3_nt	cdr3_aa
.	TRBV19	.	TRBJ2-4	TGTGCCAGCGCGGACAGAGTCCTAGCCAAAAACATTCAGTACTTC	CASADRVLAKNIQYF
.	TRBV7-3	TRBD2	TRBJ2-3	TGTGCCAGCAGCTGGTCCGCGGGGGGCACAGATACGCAGTATTTT	CASSWSAGGTDTQYF
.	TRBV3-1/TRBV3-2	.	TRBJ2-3	TGTGCCAGCAGCCATAGCGGGACAGATATCACAGATACGCAGTATTTT	CASSHSGTDITDTQYF
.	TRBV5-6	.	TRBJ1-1	TGTGCCAGCAGCTTCACAGGGACCACTGAAGCTTTCTTT	CASSFTGTTEAFF
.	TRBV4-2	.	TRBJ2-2	TGTGCCAGCAGCCAAGACGTAGGGGGCACCGGGGAGCTGTTTTTT	CASSQDVGGTGELFF
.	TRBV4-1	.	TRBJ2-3	TGCGCCAGCAGCAGGGGTGGTCTTGTCAGGGGCACAGATACGCAGTATTTT	CASSRGGLVRGTDTQYF
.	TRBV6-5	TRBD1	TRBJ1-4	TGTGCCAGCAGCCTCGGGACAGGGGGCAATGAAAAACTGTTTTTT	CASSLGTGGNEKLFF
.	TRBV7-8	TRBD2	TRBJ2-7	TGTGCCAGCAGCCCCGGGACTAGCGGGGGTTCCTACGAGCAGTACTTC	CASSPGTSGGSYEQYF
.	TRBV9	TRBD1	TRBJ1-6	TGTGCCAGCAGCGTACAGGGACAGGGCAATAATTCACCCCTCCACTTT	CASSVQGQGNNSPLHF
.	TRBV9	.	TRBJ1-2	TGTGCCAGCAGCGTAGGGGGCTCGAACTATGGCTACACCTTC	CASSVGGSNYGYTF
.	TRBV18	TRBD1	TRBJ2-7	TGTGCCAGCTCACCACGTGTAGCCGGGACAGGGGTAGCCTACGAGCAGTACTTC	CASSPRVAGTGVAYEQYF
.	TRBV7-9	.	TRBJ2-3	TGTGCCGGAGGGACTTCCACAGATACGCAGTATTTT	CAGGTSTDTQYF
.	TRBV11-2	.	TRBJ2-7	TGTGCCAGCAGCTTAGTCTGGGCTTCCTCCTACGAGCAGTACTTC	CASSLVWASSYEQYF
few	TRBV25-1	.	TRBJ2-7	TGTGCCAGCAGTGGGCTGGTGACTTCCTACGAGCAGTACTTC	CASSGLVTSYEQYF
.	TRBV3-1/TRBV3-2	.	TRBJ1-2	TGTGCCAGCAGCCAAGATGAAGAACTTTGGGCCTATGGCTACACCTTC	CASSQDEELWAYGYTF
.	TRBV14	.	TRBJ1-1	TGTGCCAGCAGCCAAGTCCAGGGATATTATGAAGCTTTCTTT	CASSQVQGYYEAFF
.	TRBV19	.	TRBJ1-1	TGTGCCAGTAGTATCCTGAGTAACGCTGAAGCTTTCTTT	CASSILSNAEAFF
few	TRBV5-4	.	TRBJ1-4	TGTGCCAGCAGTTATACAGGGAAAATGGGGCAAAAACTGTTTTTT	CASSYTGKMGQKLFF
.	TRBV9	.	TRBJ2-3	TGTGCCAGCAGCGTACAAGCCGGGGATACGCAGTATTTT	CASSVQAGDTQYF
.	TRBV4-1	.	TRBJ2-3	TGCGCCAGCAGCCAAGACCCAGGGTTCACAGATACGCAGTATTTT	CASSQDPGFTDTQYF
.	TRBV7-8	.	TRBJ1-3	TGTGCCAGCAGCTTAGCGAAATCGGGTTTGGGAAACACCATATATTTT	CASSLAKSGLGNTIYF
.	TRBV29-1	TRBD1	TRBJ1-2	TGCAGCGTACCCACAGGGGGCTATGGCTACACCTTC	CSVPTGGYGYTF
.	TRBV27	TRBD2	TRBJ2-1	TGTGCCAGCTGGGGGGCGGGGGGATACAATGAGCAGTTCTTC	CASWGAGGYNEQFF
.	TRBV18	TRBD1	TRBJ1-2	TGTGCCAGCTCACCGGGGACAGGCTATGGCTACACCTTC	CASSPGTGYGYTF
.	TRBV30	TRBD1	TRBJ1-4	TGTGCCTGGAGTTCCCTTGTCGGGACAGGGTACCTCCATGAAAAACTGTTTTTT	CAWSSLVGTGYLHEKLFF
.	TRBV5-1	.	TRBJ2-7	TGCGCCAGCAGCTTTTCGGGGATCTCCTACGAGCAGTACTTC	CASSFSGISYEQYF
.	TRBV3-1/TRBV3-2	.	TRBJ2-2	TGTGCCAGCAGCCAAGACTTCGGACAGTTGCCCGGGGAGCTGTTTTTT	CASSQDFGQLPGELFF
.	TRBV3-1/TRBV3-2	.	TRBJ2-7	TGTGCCAGCAGCCCGGACAGACCCTACGAGCAGTACTTC	CASSPDRPYEQYF
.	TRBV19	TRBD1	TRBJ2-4	TGTGCCAGTAGTATATCAGGGGGCGAAAACATTCAGTACTTC	CASSISGGENIQYF
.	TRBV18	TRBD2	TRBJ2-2	TGTGCCAGCTCACCCCTCCTTTTGGCGGGGGACTTTACCGGGGAGCTGTTTTTT	CASSPLLLAGDFTGELFF
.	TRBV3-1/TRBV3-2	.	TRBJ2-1	TGTGCCAGCAGCCAAATCTCAGGAGGGGTACGTGAGCAGTTCTTC	CASSQISGGVREQFF
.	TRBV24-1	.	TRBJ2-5	TGTGCCACCAGTGATTTGGGGCAGGGTGGACAAGAGACCCAGTACTTC	CATSDLGQGGQETQYF
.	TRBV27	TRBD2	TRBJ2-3	TGTGCCAGCAGTTATACCTCTAGCGGGGGCACAGATACGCAGTATTTT	CASSYTSSGGTDTQYF
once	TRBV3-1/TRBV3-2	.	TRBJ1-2	TGTGCCAGCAGACAGACCAGACGGAATGGGGGCTACACCTTC	CASRQTRRNGGYTF
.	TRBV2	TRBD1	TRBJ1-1	TGTGCCAGCGCCCGGGACAGTGGAGCTTTCTTT	CASARDSGAFF
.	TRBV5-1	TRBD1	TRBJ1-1	TGCGCCAGCCAGGACCCGGGACAGGGGAACACTGAAGCTTTCTTT	CASQDPGQGNTEAFF
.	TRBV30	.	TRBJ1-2	TGTGCCTGGGCCGAGGGCGAGGACTATGGCTACACCTTC	CAWAEGEDYGYTF
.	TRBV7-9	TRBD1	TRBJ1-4	TGTGCCAGCAGCCCCCGGACAGGGGGCGCGATATGGGAAAGGGAAAAACTGTTTTTT	CASSPRTGGAIWEREKLFF
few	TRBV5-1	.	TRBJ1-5	TGCGCCAGCAGCTTAGAGAGCAATCAGCCCCAGCATTTT	CASSLESNQPQHF
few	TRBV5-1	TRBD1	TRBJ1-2	TGCGCCAGCAGCTCCGACAGGGTCGACTATGGCTACACCTTC	CASSSDRVDYGYTF
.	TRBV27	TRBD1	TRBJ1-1	TGTGCCAGCAGAGTTACGGCGGGACAGTCGAACACTGAAGCTTTCTTT	CASRVTAGQSNTEAFF
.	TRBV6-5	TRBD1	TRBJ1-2	TGTGCCACCAACAGGGGGCCTGGCTACACCTTC	CATNRGPGYTF
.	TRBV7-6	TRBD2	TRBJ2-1	TGTGCCAGCAGTACCGGGCTAGCGGGACACAATGAGCAGTTCTTC	CASSTGLAGHNEQFF
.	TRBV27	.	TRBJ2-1	TGTGCCAGCAGTTTAAGGACAGCCTACAATGAGCAGTTCTTC	CASSLRTAYNEQFF
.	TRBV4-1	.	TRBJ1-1	TGCGCCAGCAGCCAAGATTCCCGGGGCACTGAAGCTTTCTTT	CASSQDSRGTEAFF
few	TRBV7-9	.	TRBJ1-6	TGTGCCAGCAGCTTCTACGAGGTCTCACCCCTCCACTTT	CASSFYEVSPLHF
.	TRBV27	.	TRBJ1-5	TGTGCCATTGGCCGGGAGAATCAGCCCCAGCATTTT	CAIGRENQPQHF
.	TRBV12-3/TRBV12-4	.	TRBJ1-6	TGTGCCAGCAGCCCGGGGGGGGGAACACCCCTCCACTTT	CASSPGGGTPLHF
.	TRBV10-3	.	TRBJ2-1	TGTGCCATCAGTGGGACAGCCTCCTACAATGAGCAGTTCTTC	CAISGTASYNEQFF
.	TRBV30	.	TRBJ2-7	TGTGCCTGGAGTGTACTTGGGTCAGGGTCGGACGAGCAGTACTTC	CAWSVLGSGSDEQYF
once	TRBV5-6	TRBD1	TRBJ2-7	TGTGCCTCCACCACAGGGGTCCACGAGCAGTACTTC	CASTTGVHEQYF
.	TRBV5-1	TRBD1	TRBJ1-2	TGCGCCAGCAGCCCCCGAACAGGGGAGGACTATGGCTACACCTTC	CASSPRTGEDYGYTF
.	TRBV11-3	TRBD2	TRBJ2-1	TGTGCCAGCAGCCGGACTAGCGGGGACCAGTTCTTC	CASSRTSGDQFF
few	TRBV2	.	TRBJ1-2	TGTGCCAGCAGTCGGACAGCACTTACCTATGGCTACACCTTC	CASSRTALTYGYTF
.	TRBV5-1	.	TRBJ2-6	TGCGCCAGCAGCTTGTGGCAGTCTGGGGCCAACGTCCTGACTTTC	CASSLWQSGANVLTF
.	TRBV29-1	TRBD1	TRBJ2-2	TGCAGCGCTACCGTATTGTCCCCCGGACAGGGTATCGGGGAGCTGTTTTTT	CSATVLSPGQGIGELFF
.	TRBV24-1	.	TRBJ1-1	TGTGCCACCAGTGGGCGGGGCGCCGACACTGAAGCTTTCTTT	CATSGRGADTEAFF
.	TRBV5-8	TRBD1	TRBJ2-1	TGTGCCAGCAGCTTCGCGGCAGGGGGCTCCTACAATGAGCAGTTCTTC	CASSFAAGGSYNEQFF
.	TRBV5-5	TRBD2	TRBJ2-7	TGTGCCAGCAGTTCTAGCGGGATACCTAACGAGCAGTACTTC	CASSSSGIPNEQYF